The 16 T cell receptor beta chains below were found in one sample sequenced in a study of cytomegalovirus exposure and HLA in healthy donors. Primers: 60 Vbeta forward and 13 Jbeta reverse. TCRdb's copy holds only in-frame clones and misses some; the assay was immunoSEQ multiplex PCR. The sample has approximately 160,000 clones, roughly 84% seen once. Sequencing was carried out using PBMCs. The receptor set was obtained from a boy younger than 10 in good health and CMV-seronegative.

DNA for the CDR3: TGTGCCAGCAGTGACGGACTAGCGGGAGTCTACGAGCAGTACTTC. Translation: CASSDGLAGVYEQYF. The chain links TRBV2 to TRBJ2-7; the match to TRBD2 covers 13 bases. CDR1 and CDR2 from the germline V gene are SNHLY and FYNNEI. CDR3 length equals 15 residues. V shed 3 bases, J shed 3 bases, and the junction held 2 bases outside the gene matches.

This clone came up once. One end of the junction does not line up with germline, which may come from a read error. The chain employs TRBV5-4 and TRBJ2-1, with D maybe TRBD1 (5 bases). The V gene's germline CDR1 is SGHNT and CDR2 YYREEE (reference sequence). This CDR3 has 15 residues. CDR3 region: CASTLGPSGDNEQFF. In DNA form, the CDR3 reads TGTGCCAGCACCTTGGGGCCTAGTGGCGACAATGAGCAGTTCTTC. The variable domain in full, with the rest retrieved from reference TRBV5-4 and TRBJ2-1, is ETGVTQSPTHLIKTRGQQVTLRCSSQSGHNTVSWYQQALGQGPQFIFQYYREEENGRGNFPPRFSGLQFPNYSSELNVNALELDDSALYLCASTLGPSGDNEQFFGPGTRLTVL.

V is TRBV9 and J is TRBJ1-5; 9 bases match TRBD1. In germline, CDR1 is SGDLS, CDR2 YYNGEE. V gave up 0 bases and J gave up 5 bases; unmatched junction bases: 6. CDR3 length: 16 residues. The CDR3 protein is CASSVDGTGLDQPQHF. The CDR3 DNA is TGTGCCAGCAGCGTAGATGGGACAGGGTTAGATCAGCCCCAGCATTTT.

This chain links TRBV19 with TRBJ1-1; 7 nucleotides match TRBD1. Germline V gene lookup returns CDR1 LNHDA and CDR2 SQIVND (reference sequence). CDR3 size: 15 residues. V lost 3 bases, J lost 1 base, and 5 bases stayed unmatched. Here the CDR3 reads CASSILRGTNTEAFF. CDR3 nucleotide sequence: TGTGCCAGTAGTATCCTCAGGGGGACGAACACTGAAGCTTTCTTT.

The chain has TRBV10-1 and TRBJ2-5; TRBD2 matches at 8 bases. V was pared by 5 bases and J by 2 bases, with 1 base of the junction left unmatched. The CDR3 is made up of 13 amino acids. Per the germline V gene, CDR1 is WNHNN and CDR2 is SYGVQD (reference sequence). The CDR3 reads CASSPSGQETQYF. CDR3 in DNA: TGCGCCAGCAGTCCTAGCGGGCAAGAGACCCAGTACTTC.

As for this clone: A much bigger clone sits one base away, suggesting this may be a read error. This chain joins TRBV7-9 and TRBJ2-1; no definite D call. CDR1 and CDR2 (germline): SEHNR, FQNEAQ (reference sequence). This CDR3 contains 12 residues. Trimming pared 5 bases from V and 5 bases from J, leaving 7 bases between. The CDR3 protein is CASSPSHNEQFF. The CDR3 DNA is TGTGCCAGCAGCCCATCCCACAATGAGCAGTTCTTC.

The gene calls are TRBV5-1 and TRBJ1-4; D is unclear. The germline CDR1 and CDR2 sequences are SGHRS and YFSETQ. The CDR3 length is 16 residues. V gave up 6 bases and J gave up 0 bases, with 15 bases separating them. CDR3 DNA: TGCGCCAGCACCTCCGGGATGCTTGCAACTAATGAAAAACTGTTTTTT. It specifies CASTSGMLATNEKLFF.

V and J are TRBV5-1 and TRBJ2-2, with D perhaps matching TRBD1 (5 bases). The tail of the sequence fits TRBJ1-3 better, so the J call may be wrong. CDR1 SGHRS and CDR2 YFSETQ come from the germline V gene. The CDR3 is 14 amino acids. The CDR3 region has the DNA TGCGCCAGCAGCCCAGAGACAGCTGGAAACACCATATATTTT. Translation gives CASSPETAGNTIYF.

The V and J genes are TRBV27 and TRBJ2-7; possible D gene TRBD1, 6 bases. With 8 bases removed from V and 0 bases from J, the gap between germline ends came to 11 bases. The CDR3 sequence is 13 residues long. Germline V CDR1 and CDR2: MNHEY, SMNVEV (reference sequence). This CDR3 is CASAQGISYEQYF. CDR3 sequence (DNA): TGTGCCAGCGCGCAGGGGATCTCCTACGAGCAGTACTTC.

This clone was detected only a few times. The chain uses TRBV6-6 and TRBJ2-7; D possibly corresponds to TRBD2 (5 bases). From germline, CDR1 is MNHNY and CDR2 SVGAGI (reference sequence). CDR3 length equals 14 residues. Trimming took off 6 bases at V and 5 bases at J, with 17 bases between the two ends. For the CDR3, the DNA is TGTGCCAGCAGCCGTCCGGGATTTGGGGACGAGCAGTACTTC. Protein sequence: CASSRPGFGDEQYF.

V and J are TRBV6-5 and TRBJ2-7; D is possibly TRBD1 (6 bases). The CDR3 extends over 12 amino acids. V shed 6 bases and J shed 5 bases, with 11 bases lying between them. CDR1 is MNHEY, CDR2 SVGAGI, per germline. For the CDR3, the DNA is TGTGCCAGCAGACAGGGCCCCAACGAGCAGTACTTC. This encodes CASRQGPNEQYF.

Written as DNA, the CDR3 is TGCGCCAGCAGGCCGTTTTACAGGACACCCTACGAGCAGTACTTC. This translates into CASRPFYRTPYEQYF. V is TRBV4-1 and J is TRBJ2-7, with D possibly being TRBD1 (5 bases). V was trimmed by 6 bases and J by 2 bases, leaving 17 bases between them. The germline V gene has CDR1 MGHRA and CDR2 YSYEKL. The CDR3 runs to 15 residues.

In nucleotides, the CDR3 is TGCAGCGTCGATGGGACAGGGGGATCGCAGGGAGAAGCTTTCTTT. It encodes CSVDGTGGSQGEAFF. V is TRBV29-1 and J is TRBJ1-1, with 11 nucleotides matching TRBD1. This CDR3 region has 15 residues. The germline V gene has CDR1 SQVTM and CDR2 ANQGSEA. V gave up 6 bases and J gave up 8 bases; unmatched junction bases: 14.

The gene calls are TRBV29-1 and TRBJ1-2, with D possibly TRBD1 on 5 matching bases. CDR3 length equals 12 residues. CDR1 is SQVTM and CDR2 is ANQGSEA in the germline V gene. V was cut by 7 bases and J by 5 bases, with 14 bases left in between. The CDR3 nucleotides are TGCAGCGCGGGGGACGGAACGTATGGCTACACCTTC. This encodes CSAGDGTYGYTF. The entire variable domain, with the rest obtained from reference TRBV29-1 and TRBJ1-2, is as follows: SAVISQKPSRDICQRGTSLTIQCQVDSQVTMMFWYRQQPGQSLTLIATANQGSEATYESGFVIDKFPISRPNLTFSTLTVSNMSPEDSSIYLCSAGDGTYGYTFGSGTRLTVV.

The chain recombines TRBV5-4 with TRBJ2-1, with 11 positions matching TRBD2. Germline V gene sequence: CDR1 SGHNT, CDR2 YYREEE (reference sequence). The CDR3 is made up of 16 amino acids. The V gene end was trimmed by 0 bases and the J gene end by 3 bases; junction bases not matched to a gene: 2. CDR3 sequence: CASSLEGLAGYNEQFF. The CDR3 DNA reads as TGTGCCAGCAGCTTGGAAGGACTAGCGGGCTACAATGAGCAGTTCTTC.

V and J are TRBV18 and TRBJ2-7, with 7 bases aligning to TRBD1. From germline, CDR1 is KGHSH and CDR2 LQKENI. The junction had 3 bases not matched to a gene; V was cut back by 1 base and J by 3 bases. CDR3 length equals 14 residues. The CDR3 DNA follows: TGTGCCAGCTCACCACGGACAGGCGACTACGAGCAGTACTTC. Its translation is CASSPRTGDYEQYF. Combining the CDR3 with reference TRBV18 and TRBJ2-7 gives the whole variable domain NAGVMQNPRHLVRRRGQEARLRCSPMKGHSHVYWYRQLPEEGLKFMVYLQKENIIDESGMPKERFSAEFPKEGPSILRIQQVVRGDSAAYFCASSPRTGDYEQYFGPGTRLTVT.